A selection of T cell receptor beta chains follows, all from one sample in a study of blood T cell repertoires in COVID-19. Clones were sequenced by immunoSEQ multiplex PCR, and TCRdb holds only the in-frame ones, with some missing. Among under 200,000 clones, roughly 85% were seen once, and the ten largest hold about a sixth. The sequenced sample was PBMCs or T cells enriched from blood (not recorded which). The receptors were sampled from a man between 60 and 75 years old who had recovered from COVID-19. The CDR3 runs from the conserved cysteine through the conserved F or W.

j_gene | v_gene | CDR3aa
TRBJ1-6 | TRBV23-1 | CASSQERGQRSSYNSPLHF
TRBJ2-1 | TRBV6-6 | CASSYLAGAGEQFF
TRBJ2-4 | TRBV27 | CASSFGQLNFQYF
TRBJ2-3 | TRBV7-2 | CASSLELPPKTDTQYF
TRBJ2-2 | TRBV5-1 | CASSLAGIDTGELFF
TRBJ1-2 | TRBV3-1/TRBV3-2 | CASSGTGDGYTF
TRBJ1-5 | TRBV7-9 | CASSLQGGNNQPQHF
TRBJ1-2 | TRBV3-1/TRBV3-2 | CASSPGGGEYGYTF
TRBJ1-6 | TRBV19 | CASSAQSDSPLHF
TRBJ2-5 | TRBV2 | CASREGLRAETQYF
TRBJ1-2 | TRBV9 | CASSQGAVDGYTF
TRBJ2-7 | TRBV6-5 | CASRISSYEQYF
TRBJ2-2 | TRBV3-1/TRBV3-2 | CASSQPLTSGRAVPGELFF
TRBJ2-5 | TRBV11-2 | CASSSEVAGGPGETQYF
TRBJ2-5 | TRBV5-5 | CASSPLLRTSGGPNQYF
TRBJ2-5 | TRBV28 | CASSVIQETQYF
TRBJ2-1 | TRBV19 | CASSILAGGTYNEQFF
TRBJ2-5 | TRBV2 | CASSELTDYQETQYF
TRBJ1-1 | TRBV11-2 | CASSPGREEAFF
TRBJ1-6 | TRBV3-1/TRBV3-2 | CASSRLQSSYNSPLHF
TRBJ1-6 | TRBV3-1/TRBV3-2 | CASSPGQLINSPLHF
TRBJ1-2 | TRBV9 | CASSVARTEDSGYTF
TRBJ1-1 | TRBV2 | CASSPPGTGATEAFF
TRBJ1-2 | TRBV14 | CASSQDNRGGGDYGYTF
TRBJ2-7 | TRBV6-5 | CASIYQDSSYEQYF
TRBJ1-3 | TRBV13 | CASSHQRGAERNTIYF
TRBJ2-3 | TRBV6-6 | CASSLKEAGGLTDTQYF
TRBJ2-2 | TRBV3-1/TRBV3-2 | CASSQARDAGELFF
TRBJ2-2 | TRBV3-1/TRBV3-2 | CASSQVTSGTNTGELFF
TRBJ1-4 | TRBV7-2 | CASSFPVGEKLFF
TRBJ1-6 | TRBV7-8 | CASSPDGYNSPLHF
TRBJ1-2 | TRBV3-1/TRBV3-2 | CASSQDRGLYGYTF
TRBJ2-1 | TRBV6-5 | CASHSSYNEQFF
TRBJ2-2 | TRBV27 | CASSWTGPNTGELFF
TRBJ2-7 | TRBV25-1 | CTSQGAYEQYF
TRBJ1-4 | TRBV7-4 | CASSMRDSRPEKLFF
TRBJ1-1 | TRBV7-2 | CASSFSTGQSEAFF
TRBJ1-5 | TRBV16 | CASSQSQPGPQHF
TRBJ2-1 | TRBV11-2 | CASSLGTGRYNEQFF
TRBJ1-6 | TRBV5-1 | CASSPSSGRPEVYNSPLHF
TRBJ2-1 | TRBV27 | CASRPRTGVIGNEQFF
TRBJ1-2 | TRBV20-1 | CSASKGGGLGYGYTF
TRBJ2-5 | TRBV19 | CASSSRGGGGRSVDQYF
TRBJ2-5 | TRBV29-1 | CSVGLVQIGTQYF
TRBJ2-1 | TRBV7-2 | CASSLAGTGVSEQFF
TRBJ2-7 | TRBV7-2 | CASSSDRASYEQYF
TRBJ2-4 | TRBV7-9 | CASSPPGQGQNIQYF
TRBJ1-3 | TRBV2 | CASRYGQSGNTIYF
TRBJ2-3 | TRBV13 | CASSLGGRTDTQYF
TRBJ2-7 | TRBV21-1 | CASSIYRGGYEQYF
TRBJ2-7 | TRBV28 | CASSFFRDTTYEQYF